This T cell receptor beta chain was identified in a study of cytomegalovirus exposure and HLA in healthy donors. Sequencing was performed with immunoSEQ multiplex PCR; in TCRdb, only in-frame clones are kept and a portion is missing. The table lists around 150,000 clones, more than 70% of them singletons. This receptor was identified in a man younger than 30 in good health and CMV-seronegative. Sequenced: PBMCs.

DNA for the CDR3: TGTGCCAGCAGCTTAGTCGATCAGCCCCAGCATTTT. It specifies CASSLVDQPQHF. V usage is TRBV7-8 and J usage is TRBJ1-5; D is unclear. The ends were cut back, 1 base at V and 5 bases at J, with 3 bases in the middle. This CDR3 spans 12 amino acids. Germline V gives CDR1 SGHVS, CDR2 FQNEAQ.